This T cell receptor beta chain was retrieved from a study of blood T cell repertoires in COVID-19. Study context: Samples came from the United States, Italy and Spain, spanning acute and convalescent COVID-19. From T cells, B-cell-depleted T cells, or PBMCs came the material, which was cDNA or gDNA.

CDR1 is LGHDT and CDR2 is YNNKEL in the germline V gene (reference sequence). The CDR3 loop spans 11 amino acids. V gave up 3 bases and J gave up 5 bases, with 4 bases separating them. Original data processing: Amplifying reference gene primers gave estimates of nucleated cell counts. Profiled with immunoSEQ multiplex PCR; TCRdb holds only in-frame clones, not every one. The V and J calls and clone size come from that table; D and trimming were worked out from the DNA. Here the sample spans hundreds of thousands of clones, around 84% being singletons. The sequence came from a man in his sixties or seventies with acute or convalescent COVID-19. Sequencing was performed on peripheral blood. The V gene is TRBV3-1 (or the pseudogene TRBV3-2), the J gene TRBJ1-1; D gene unclear. CDR3 amino acids: CASSQSTEAFF. For the CDR3, the DNA is TGTGCCAGCAGCCAGAGTACTGAAGCTTTCTTT.